This TCR beta chain was captured in a study of T cell responses to AZD1222 COVID-19 vaccine (dated by TCRdb to 2020 to 2022). Study-level background: Because spike-specific TCR depth and breadth did not differ between the two schedules, AZD1222 recipients who got a second dose at roughly 4 weeks were pooled with those who got a second dose at roughly 12 weeks. A total of 230 or so trial participants underwent TCR sequencing, of whom some 210 received two doses of AZD1222 and about 25 received two doses of the MenACWY control vaccine. Enrollment into the trials was organized by age into subgroups of 18-55, 56-69 and 70-plus years, and those subgroups contained roughly 150, 30 and 60 TCR-sequenced participants, respectively. The investigation overall reported the following: The 56-69-year group was small, and its depth increase did not reach significance, likely because of low power. Reportedly, close to half of the unique spike-specific TCRs recognized epitopes lying outside the regions that are mutated in the B.1.351 and B.1.1.7 variants. Conclusions about previously exposed vaccinees are limited, since just a handful of AZD1222 recipients were seropositive for SARS-CoV-2 at baseline. After two AZD1222 doses, spike-specific TCR breadth and depth were significantly higher than at day 0 and than in MenACWY recipients. No day 14 peak-response samples were available, so repertoires were characterized only after the peak T cell response. Vaccine-associated CD4 TCRs spanned the whole spike protein, with dominant responses in regions 160-218 and 743-854. Participants were mostly white British, with more females than males. The authors suggested clonal diversity may have been underestimated.

CDR1 and CDR2, looked up from the germline V gene (reference sequence), are WNHNN and SYGVQD. From the cysteine up to the phenylalanine, the CDR3 has a length of 13 residues. The entry retains the CDR3 DNA only, 39 bases that are in frame from base 1. This specimen's time point label, interpreted: baseline before first vaccination. Samples from vaccinated people were obtained from the UK trials COV001 and COV002, which included a single-blind randomized controlled phase 2/3 trial of AZD1222 (ChAdOx1 nCoV-19) in healthy adults. Trial participant PBMC samples were collected at day 0 and day 28 after the second dose for TCRbeta chain sequencing. A word on this clone: Its antigen is not yet known. At one of its ends the junction is not consistent with the germline gene, which may arise from a read error.

The CDR3 regions of human TCRbeta chains were analyzed by immunosequencing. Processing in the source paper ran as follows. TCRs in the repertoires were compared against a reference library of SARS-CoV-2-specific TCRs that had been generated with the MIRA antigen-specificity platform. Breadth was defined as the fraction of unique TCRs that were SARS-CoV-2-associated, and depth was defined as the fraction of total T cells that were SARS-CoV-2-associated. Using the MIRA data, each spike-specific TCR was assigned both to the spike region to which the TCR was reactive and to a CD4 or CD8 class. Log10-transformed breadth and depth values were compared by one-way ANOVA with Sidak's multiple comparisons tests. TCRdb re-hosts the immuneACCESS table, in-frame sequences only. Its copies lack some clones; in the studies checked, an unresolved V gene accounts for under half of them, and the cause for the rest is not known. V and J calls and clone size are as listed in that table; D and trimming were resolved from the DNA. This sample gives approximately 92,000 clones in total; 91% of them show up just once. About 7.5% of the sample is in the top ten clones.

This TCR derives from an adult in good health. The sample in question was peripheral blood, obtained on day 0 of AZD1222 vaccination. The chain couples TRBV10-1 to TRBJ2-1; TRBD2 is a possible D gene, resting on 5 matching bases. The CDR3: CASREYRGSEQFF. At the DNA level, the sequence is TGCGCCAGCAGAGAGTACCGGGGATCCGAGCAGTTCTTC.